Below, 7 T cell receptor beta chains from the same sample are listed, as sequenced in a study of blood T cell repertoires in COVID-19. The data were produced by immunoSEQ multiplex PCR, yet TCRdb's version contains in-frame clones alone and is incomplete. The sample contains under 200,000 clones, 80% of which appear only once. Sequenced: peripheral blood. These receptors were collected from a man in his 70s with active or convalescent COVID-19.

This chain uses TRBV30 with TRBJ1-5, with 7 bases identical to TRBD1. Trimming took 1 base from V and 1 from J; bases not matched to a gene: 7. CDR1 and CDR2 (germline): GTSNPN, SVGIG (reference sequence). The CDR3 spans 16 residues. The CDR3 nucleotides read TGTGCCTGGAGTGGGTCCTACAGGGGCAGCAATCAGCCCCAGCATTTT. Residues: CAWSGSYRGSNQPQHF. Together with reference TRBV30 and TRBJ1-5, the CDR3 gives the full variable domain: SQTIHQWPATLVQPVGSPLSLECTVEGTSNPNLYWYRQAAGRGLQLLFYSVGIGQISSEVPQNLSASRPQDRQFILSSKKLLLSDSGFYLCAWSGSYRGSNQPQHFGDGTRLSIL.

The chain uses TRBV7-8 and TRBJ2-4; 9 positions agree with TRBD2. Germline CDR1 reads SGHVS; CDR2 reads FQNEAQ. The ends lost 2 bases at V and 5 bases at J; junction bases unmatched: 4. This CDR3 is built from 15 residues. The CDR3 bases are TGTGCCAGCAGCTTATTAGCGGGGGAGGAAAACATTCAGTACTTC. The encoded protein is CASSLLAGEENIQYF.

This chain links TRBV5-1 with TRBJ2-5; D not certain. The CDR3 totals 13 residues. Trimming took 2 bases from V and 1 from J, leaving 6 bases between them. Germline CDR1 and CDR2: SGHRS and YFSETQ. The CDR3 loop is CASSFNSQETQYF. The CDR3 nucleotides read TGCGCCAGCAGCTTTAACTCCCAAGAGACCCAGTACTTC. The full variable domain, with the rest looked up from reference TRBV5-1 and TRBJ2-5, is KAGVTQTPRYLIKTRGQQVTLSCSPISGHRSVSWYQQTPGQGLQFLFEYFSETQRNKGNFPGRFSGRQFSNSRSEMNVSTLELGDSALYLCASSFNSQETQYFGPGTRLLVL.

V is TRBV12-3 or TRBV12-4 and J is TRBJ2-5, with 8 bases lining up with TRBD2. This CDR3 region has 12 residues. The V gene end was trimmed by 5 bases and the J gene end by 4 bases; junction bases not matched to a gene: 0. CDR3 DNA: TGTGCCAGCAGTAGCGGGGGAGAGACCCAGTACTTC. Translated, it gives CASSSGGETQYF.

This chain connects TRBV19 to TRBJ1-5; 12 bases map to TRBD1. Germline lookup yields CDR1 LNHDA and CDR2 SQIVND (reference sequence). The V and J ends lost 5 bases and 7 bases, in that order; junction bases with no gene match: 9. The CDR3 is made up of 16 amino acids. In DNA, the CDR3 is TGTGCCAGTAGTCCATGGGACAGGGGGCGCGGGCAGCCCCAGCATTTT. Encoded protein: CASSPWDRGRGQPQHF.

The chain joins TRBV19 to TRBJ1-5; no clear D gene. Germline V gives CDR1 LNHDA, CDR2 SQIVND (reference sequence). The CDR3 spans 14 residues. Trimming stripped 1 base from V and 0 bases from J, with 4 bases between. Here the CDR3 reads CASSIADSNQPQHF. In DNA form, the CDR3 reads TGTGCCAGTAGTATAGCAGATAGCAATCAGCCCCAGCATTTT.

This clone turned up a few times. The rearrangement joins TRBV6-1 to TRBJ2-5; D is possibly TRBD2 (6 bases). CDR1 MNHNS and CDR2 SASEGT come from the germline V gene. Trimming pared 2 bases from V and 7 bases from J, leaving 14 bases between. The CDR3 sequence is 14 residues long. The chain's CDR3 is CASSESRLGGTQYF. In DNA, the CDR3 is TGTGCCAGCAGTGAATCCCGTCTGGGGGGGACCCAGTACTTC.